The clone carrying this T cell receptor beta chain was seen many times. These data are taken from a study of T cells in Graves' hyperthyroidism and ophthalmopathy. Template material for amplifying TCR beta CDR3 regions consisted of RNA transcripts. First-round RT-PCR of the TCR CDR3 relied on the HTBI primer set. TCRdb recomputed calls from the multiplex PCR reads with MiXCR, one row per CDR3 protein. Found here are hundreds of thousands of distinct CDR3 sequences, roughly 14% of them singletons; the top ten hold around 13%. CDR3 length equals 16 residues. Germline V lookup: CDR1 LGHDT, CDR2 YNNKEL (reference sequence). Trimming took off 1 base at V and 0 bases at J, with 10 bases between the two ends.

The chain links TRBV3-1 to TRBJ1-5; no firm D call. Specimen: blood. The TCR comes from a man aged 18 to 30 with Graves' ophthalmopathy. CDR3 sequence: CASSQGSGYSNQPQHF. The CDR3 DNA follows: TGTGCCAGCAGCCAAGGGTCGGGGTATAGCAATCAGCCCCAGCATTTT.